This TCR beta chain derives from a study of T cells in Graves' hyperthyroidism and ophthalmopathy. The V end was cut by 2 bases, the J end by 3 bases, with 7 bases between. The germline gives CDR1 MNHEY, CDR2 SVGEGT. The CDR3 has 14 amino acids. TCR beta CDR3 region amplification was performed from RNA transcripts. Using the HTBI primer set, a first-round RT-PCR was run on the TCR CDR3. From the multiplex PCR reads, TCRdb called clonotypes with MiXCR, one entry per CDR3 protein. Of 450,000 to 600,000 distinct CDR3 sequences listed, less than 20% were seen once; the top ten hold over 45%. This clonotype was recorded many times.

Sequencing input: blood. The TCR sequence derives from a man between 35 and 55 years old with Graves' ophthalmopathy. V and J are TRBV6-2 or TRBV6-3 and TRBJ2-2; D ambiguous. The CDR3, as DNA: TGTGCCAGCAGTTACGAGGTTTACACCGGGGAGCTGTTTTTT. Translating gives CASSYEVYTGELFF.